The rows below give T cell receptor beta chains drawn from one sample of a study of control samples from healthy donors and cancer patients. This table comes from immunoSEQ multiplex PCR, and its TCRdb copy is limited to in-frame clones, with some not included. Among approximately 120,000 clones listed, 80% to 90% were seen once. The sequenced material came from blood. The receptors shown here come from a man aged 35-49 years in good health. CDR3s include the opening cysteine and the closing phenylalanine or tryptophan. The order of the fields is J gene, D gene, V gene, clone size, CDR3 protein, CDR3 DNA. A D gene is named only where the DNA matches it firmly. Size values are once, few and many counts, or a class for expanded clones, and some rows have none.

j_call: TRBJ1-3; d_call: NA; v_call: TRBV18; clone_size: NA; cdr3_aa: CASSPTGASGNTIYF; cdr3_nt: TGTGCCAGCTCACCAACAGGCGCCTCTGGAAACACCATATATTTT
j_call: TRBJ1-1; d_call: TRBD1; v_call: TRBV29-1; clone_size: NA; cdr3_aa: CSVSGTANTEAFF; cdr3_nt: TGCAGCGTTTCCGGGACAGCGAACACTGAAGCTTTCTTT
j_call: TRBJ1-1; d_call: NA; v_call: TRBV11-3; clone_size: NA; cdr3_aa: CASSQSAEAFF; cdr3_nt: TGTGCCAGCAGCCAGTCGGCTGAAGCTTTCTTT
j_call: TRBJ2-3; d_call: NA; v_call: TRBV7-2; clone_size: NA; cdr3_aa: CASSLSHTDTQYF; cdr3_nt: TGTGCCAGCAGCCTCTCACACACAGATACGCAGTATTTT
j_call: TRBJ1-4; d_call: TRBD1; v_call: TRBV29-1; clone_size: NA; cdr3_aa: CSATGTGVEKLFF; cdr3_nt: TGCAGCGCCACCGGGACAGGGGTGGAAAAACTGTTTTTT
j_call: TRBJ1-6; d_call: NA; v_call: TRBV12-2; clone_size: NA; cdr3_aa: CASRLLCIGANSPLHF; cdr3_nt: TGTGCAAGTCGCTTATTATGTATCGGGGCAAATTCACCCCTCCACTTT
j_call: TRBJ2-1; d_call: TRBD2; v_call: TRBV5-6; clone_size: once; cdr3_aa: CASKLSGGAYNEQFF; cdr3_nt: TGTGCCAGCAAACTTAGCGGGGGGGCCTACAATGAGCAGTTCTTC
j_call: TRBJ1-3; d_call: NA; v_call: TRBV5-6; clone_size: once; cdr3_aa: CASSPRGFSGNTIYF; cdr3_nt: TGTGCCAGCAGCCCGCGGGGGTTCTCTGGAAACACCATATATTTT
j_call: TRBJ2-7; d_call: NA; v_call: TRBV20-1; clone_size: NA; cdr3_aa: CSASLATGYEQYF; cdr3_nt: TGCAGTGCTAGTTTGGCCACCGGCTACGAGCAGTACTTC
j_call: TRBJ1-1; d_call: NA; v_call: TRBV7-6; clone_size: NA; cdr3_aa: CASSPTSVMNTEAFF; cdr3_nt: TGTGCCAGCAGCCCAACGTCAGTCATGAACACTGAAGCTTTCTTT
j_call: TRBJ1-4; d_call: NA; v_call: TRBV11-2; clone_size: NA; cdr3_aa: CASSLPGAAEKLFF; cdr3_nt: TGTGCCAGCAGCTTACCGGGGGCAGCCGAAAAACTGTTTTTT